A selection of T cell receptor beta chains follows, all from one sample in a study of blood T cell repertoires in COVID-19. Assay: immunoSEQ multiplex PCR; the TCRdb copy retains only in-frame clones and omits some. The data show over 250,000 clones, roughly 80% seen once. Sequenced material: peripheral blood. The receptor set was obtained from a woman in her forties or fifties who had recovered from COVID-19. Each CDR3 is given with its conserved first and last residue. The order of the fields is D gene, clone size, V gene, J gene, CDR3 length, CDR3 DNA, CDR3 protein. The D gene is left open where the match is weak. Expanded clones get a size class; other rows say once, few or many, or leave the size out.

d_call: TRBD1
clone_size: -
v_call: TRBV24-1
j_call: TRBJ2-3
cdr3_length: 16
cdr3_nt: TGTGCCACCAGTGACAGGGGGAGCGGAAGCCGTGGTACGCAGTATTTT
cdr3_aa: CATSDRGSGSRGTQYF

d_call: -
clone_size: -
v_call: TRBV3-1/TRBV3-2
j_call: TRBJ1-1
cdr3_length: 11
cdr3_nt: TGTGCCAGCAGCCATAGCACTGAAGCTTTCTTT
cdr3_aa: CASSHSTEAFF

d_call: -
clone_size: -
v_call: TRBV23-1
j_call: TRBJ2-5
cdr3_length: 14
cdr3_nt: TGCGCCAGCAGACCCGAAGACCGAGGAGAGACCCAGTACTTC
cdr3_aa: CASRPEDRGETQYF

d_call: -
clone_size: -
v_call: TRBV24-1
j_call: TRBJ2-7
cdr3_length: 13
cdr3_nt: TGTGCCACCGCCGGGACTGACTCCTACGAGCAGTACTTC
cdr3_aa: CATAGTDSYEQYF

d_call: TRBD1
clone_size: -
v_call: TRBV25-1
j_call: TRBJ1-2
cdr3_length: 17
cdr3_nt: TGTGCCAGCAGTGATCCCCCTGGACAGGGAGAACGTTATGGCTACACCTTC
cdr3_aa: CASSDPPGQGERYGYTF

d_call: -
clone_size: -
v_call: TRBV4-3
j_call: TRBJ2-2
cdr3_length: 17
cdr3_nt: TGCGCCAGCAGCCATCAAGTGGGGCATAGATTTGCCGGGGAGCTGTTTTTT
cdr3_aa: CASSHQVGHRFAGELFF

d_call: TRBD1
clone_size: -
v_call: TRBV28
j_call: TRBJ1-2
cdr3_length: 17
cdr3_nt: TGTGCCAGCAGAAACCTCCTTGCGGGACAGGCCTTCTATGGCTACACCTTC
cdr3_aa: CASRNLLAGQAFYGYTF

d_call: TRBD1
clone_size: -
v_call: TRBV19
j_call: TRBJ2-3
cdr3_length: 13
cdr3_nt: TGTGCCAGTAGTCCCGGGACAGTAAGGGCCCCGTATTTT
cdr3_aa: CASSPGTVRAPYF

d_call: -
clone_size: -
v_call: TRBV28
j_call: TRBJ2-7
cdr3_length: 14
cdr3_nt: TGTGCCAGCAGTCCTCATGGCGGGCCCTACGAGCAGTACTTC
cdr3_aa: CASSPHGGPYEQYF

d_call: -
clone_size: -
v_call: TRBV5-1
j_call: TRBJ2-3
cdr3_length: 16
cdr3_nt: TGCGCCAGCAGCTTGGAGGGAGCGGACCACGGGGATACGCAGTATTTT
cdr3_aa: CASSLEGADHGDTQYF

d_call: -
clone_size: -
v_call: TRBV29-1
j_call: TRBJ1-2
cdr3_length: 14
cdr3_nt: TGCAGCGTTGATAGGGGAAAGCTTTGGGATGGCTACACCTTC
cdr3_aa: CSVDRGKLWDGYTF

d_call: -
clone_size: -
v_call: TRBV9
j_call: TRBJ2-5
cdr3_length: 17
cdr3_nt: TGTGCCAGCAGCGTAGGGTTAGGGAGCGGCGGGGCGGAGACCCAGTACTTC
cdr3_aa: CASSVGLGSGGAETQYF

d_call: TRBD1
clone_size: -
v_call: TRBV5-6
j_call: TRBJ1-3
cdr3_length: 15
cdr3_nt: TGTGCCAGCAGGGACAGGGGGTTTGCTGGAAACACCATATATTTT
cdr3_aa: CASRDRGFAGNTIYF

d_call: TRBD1
clone_size: -
v_call: TRBV6-5
j_call: TRBJ1-5
cdr3_length: 14
cdr3_nt: TGTGCCAGCAGAACAGGGGCGACGGATCAGCCCCAGCATTTT
cdr3_aa: CASRTGATDQPQHF

d_call: -
clone_size: -
v_call: TRBV27
j_call: TRBJ2-7
cdr3_length: 12
cdr3_nt: TGTGCCAGCAGTTCCGTCTCCTACGAGCAGTACTTC
cdr3_aa: CASSSVSYEQYF

d_call: TRBD2
clone_size: -
v_call: TRBV11-3
j_call: TRBJ2-2
cdr3_length: 14
cdr3_nt: TGTGCCAGCAGTTCGGGGGGGCGCACCGGGGAGCTGTTTTTT
cdr3_aa: CASSSGGRTGELFF

d_call: TRBD1
clone_size: -
v_call: TRBV9
j_call: TRBJ1-6
cdr3_length: 16
cdr3_nt: TGTGCCAGCAGCGCCCTCACGGGAGGGGGCGGTTCACCCCTCCACTTT
cdr3_aa: CASSALTGGGGSPLHF

d_call: -
clone_size: -
v_call: TRBV28
j_call: TRBJ2-1
cdr3_length: 13
cdr3_nt: TGTGCCAGCAGGGACAACTCCTACAATGAGCAGTTCTTC
cdr3_aa: CASRDNSYNEQFF

d_call: -
clone_size: -
v_call: TRBV6-2/TRBV6-3
j_call: TRBJ1-2
cdr3_length: 15
cdr3_nt: TGTGCCAGCAGTTACGGCTTAAGTTCTAACTATGGCTACACCTTC
cdr3_aa: CASSYGLSSNYGYTF

d_call: TRBD2
clone_size: -
v_call: TRBV6-2/TRBV6-3
j_call: TRBJ2-5
cdr3_length: 20
cdr3_nt: TGTGCCAGCAGTTTCAGATCCGGGACTAGCGGGGGCCTCTACCAAGAGACCCAGTACTTC
cdr3_aa: CASSFRSGTSGGLYQETQYF

d_call: -
clone_size: -
v_call: TRBV21-1
j_call: TRBJ2-5
cdr3_length: 18
cdr3_nt: TGTGCCAGCAGCCTAAGAGGGCCGCCCCCACCTTTCCAAGAGACCCAGTACTTC
cdr3_aa: CASSLRGPPPPFQETQYF

d_call: TRBD1
clone_size: -
v_call: TRBV25-1
j_call: TRBJ1-5
cdr3_length: 17
cdr3_nt: TGTGCCAGCAGTTCGACAGGGAGCGCCATTAGCAATCAGCCCCAGCATTTT
cdr3_aa: CASSSTGSAISNQPQHF

d_call: TRBD1
clone_size: -
v_call: TRBV27
j_call: TRBJ2-1
cdr3_length: 12
cdr3_nt: TGTGCCAGCACCGACCCAGGGGGTGAGCAGTTCTTC
cdr3_aa: CASTDPGGEQFF

d_call: -
clone_size: -
v_call: TRBV27
j_call: TRBJ1-5
cdr3_length: 15
cdr3_nt: TGTGCCAGCAAGTTAGCAGGGATTGGCAATCAGCCCCAGCATTTT
cdr3_aa: CASKLAGIGNQPQHF

d_call: TRBD2
clone_size: once
v_call: TRBV28
j_call: TRBJ2-1
cdr3_length: 15
cdr3_nt: TGTGCCAGCAGGGAACTAGCGGGAGGGATTGGTGAGCAGTTCTTC
cdr3_aa: CASRELAGGIGEQFF

d_call: -
clone_size: -
v_call: TRBV9
j_call: TRBJ1-6
cdr3_length: 17
cdr3_nt: TGTGCCAGCAGCGTAGACAGGACAGCCCATATTAATTCACCCCTCCACTTT
cdr3_aa: CASSVDRTAHINSPLHF

d_call: -
clone_size: -
v_call: TRBV6-1
j_call: TRBJ1-1
cdr3_length: 14
cdr3_nt: TGTGCCATCCAAAAGGCGGGCCCCCACACTGAAGCTTTCTTT
cdr3_aa: CAIQKAGPHTEAFF

d_call: -
clone_size: -
v_call: TRBV28
j_call: TRBJ1-1
cdr3_length: 12
cdr3_nt: TGTGCCAGCGGGACTTGGAACACTGAAGCTTTCTTT
cdr3_aa: CASGTWNTEAFF

d_call: -
clone_size: -
v_call: TRBV6-2/TRBV6-3
j_call: TRBJ2-5
cdr3_length: 15
cdr3_nt: TGTGCCAGCAGTTCCCCGGTGAGGGTTGAGGTGACCCAGTACTTC
cdr3_aa: CASSSPVRVEVTQYF

d_call: -
clone_size: -
v_call: TRBV28
j_call: TRBJ1-2
cdr3_length: 13
cdr3_nt: TGTGCCAGCAGTTTAACAGCAAACTATGGCTACACCTTC
cdr3_aa: CASSLTANYGYTF

d_call: TRBD1
clone_size: -
v_call: TRBV5-4
j_call: TRBJ1-3
cdr3_length: 17
cdr3_nt: TGTGCCAGCAGCTGGGGACTAACAGGGGGCTCTGGAAACACCATATATTTT
cdr3_aa: CASSWGLTGGSGNTIYF

d_call: TRBD2
clone_size: -
v_call: TRBV27
j_call: TRBJ2-1
cdr3_length: 17
cdr3_nt: TGTGCCAGCAGTCCCTTCCCTTCTAGCGGTAAATACAATGAGCAGTTCTTC
cdr3_aa: CASSPFPSSGKYNEQFF

d_call: TRBD2
clone_size: -
v_call: TRBV9
j_call: TRBJ2-5
cdr3_length: 18
cdr3_nt: TGTGCCAGCAGCGACCTGCGGCGGTCGCGGGGGGCCCAAGAGACCCAGTACTTC
cdr3_aa: CASSDLRRSRGAQETQYF

d_call: -
clone_size: -
v_call: TRBV5-1
j_call: TRBJ2-2
cdr3_length: 15
cdr3_nt: TGCGCCAGCAGCCAAAACACTAGGGACACCGGGGAGCTGTTTTTT
cdr3_aa: CASSQNTRDTGELFF

d_call: TRBD2
clone_size: -
v_call: TRBV7-2
j_call: TRBJ2-3
cdr3_length: 15
cdr3_nt: TGTGCCAGCAGCCTAGGACTAGCGGGCACAGGTACGCAGTATTTT
cdr3_aa: CASSLGLAGTGTQYF

d_call: -
clone_size: -
v_call: TRBV7-9
j_call: TRBJ1-1
cdr3_length: 13
cdr3_nt: TGTGCCAGCAGCTCCCCCCCTATGGAGACAGCTTTCTTT
cdr3_aa: CASSSPPMETAFF

d_call: TRBD1
clone_size: many
v_call: TRBV19
j_call: TRBJ1-4
cdr3_length: 16
cdr3_nt: TGTGCCAGTAGACGGACAGGGAGGGAGCCTAATGAAAAACTGTTTTTT
cdr3_aa: CASRRTGREPNEKLFF